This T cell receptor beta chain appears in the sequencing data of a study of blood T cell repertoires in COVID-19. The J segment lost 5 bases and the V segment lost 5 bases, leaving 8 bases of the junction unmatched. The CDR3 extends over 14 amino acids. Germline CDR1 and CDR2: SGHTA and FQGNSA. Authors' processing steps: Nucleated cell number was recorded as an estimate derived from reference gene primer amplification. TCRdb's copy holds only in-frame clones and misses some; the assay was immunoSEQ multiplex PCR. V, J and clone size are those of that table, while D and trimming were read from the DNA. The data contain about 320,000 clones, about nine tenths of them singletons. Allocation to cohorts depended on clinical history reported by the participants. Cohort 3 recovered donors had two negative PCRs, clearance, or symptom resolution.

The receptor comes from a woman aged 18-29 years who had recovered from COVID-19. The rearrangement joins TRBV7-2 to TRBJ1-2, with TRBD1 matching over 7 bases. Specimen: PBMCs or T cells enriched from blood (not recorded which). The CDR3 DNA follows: TGTGCCAGCAGCGCAGGGACAGCTACTTATGGCTACACCTTC. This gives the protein CASSAGTATYGYTF. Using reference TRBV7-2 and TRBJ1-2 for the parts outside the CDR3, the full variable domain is GAGVSQSPSNKVTEKGKDVELRCDPISGHTALYWYRQSLGQGLEFLIYFQGNSAPDKSGLPSDRFSAERTGGSVSTLTIQRTQQEDSAVYLCASSAGTATYGYTFGSGTRLTVV.